This is a list of T cell receptor beta chains from one sample in a study of cytomegalovirus exposure and HLA in healthy donors. TCRdb's table, derived via immunoSEQ multiplex PCR, lists solely in-frame clones and lacks some. The data contain around 130,000 clones, about 80% of them seen just once; the ten biggest clones take up 2.5% to 3%. Sequencing was done on a sample of PBMCs. Source of these receptors: a boy aged 2 to 9 in good health and CMV-seronegative. Each CDR3 is given with its conserved first and last residue. The D gene is left open where the match is weak. Where a row states a size, it is once, few, many or the class of an expanded clone; other rows omit it.

cdr3_nt cdr3_aa d_call v_call cdr3_length j_call clone_size
TGTGCCAGCAGCGTACGGCAGGGGGTAGGGTATGGCTACACCTTC CASSVRQGVGYGYTF TRBD1 TRBV9 15 TRBJ1-2 .
TGTGCCAGCAGTGGTTTAGCGGGGGGAGATACGCAGTATTTT CASSGLAGGDTQYF TRBD2 TRBV6-4 14 TRBJ2-3 .
TGTGCCAGCAAGGGGCCGCGCGACACCGGGGAGCTGTTTTTT CASKGPRDTGELFF . TRBV2 14 TRBJ2-2 .
TGTGCCAGCAGCTTAGCGACAGGTGGCTACACCTTC CASSLATGGYTF . TRBV7-2 12 TRBJ1-2 .
TGTGCCAGCAGTACCCGGACAGATGAAGCTTTCTTT CASSTRTDEAFF . TRBV6-5 12 TRBJ1-1 once
TGTGCCAGCAGCACCGGAGGGAATCAGCCCCAGCATTTT CASSTGGNQPQHF . TRBV9 13 TRBJ1-5 few
TGCGCCAGCAGGGCCGACAATCAACCTTACGAGCAGTACTTC CASRADNQPYEQYF . TRBV5-1 14 TRBJ2-7 .
TGTGCCAGCAGCCCAGGGTACGGCCGTGACGAGCAGTACTTC CASSPGYGRDEQYF . TRBV13 14 TRBJ2-7 few
TGTGCCAGCAGCTCCCGGGAGTACCAAGAGACCCAGTACTTC CASSSREYQETQYF . TRBV21-1 14 TRBJ2-5 .
TGCGCCAGCAGCCCAAGCCTCGGGGAAAACACTGAAGCTTTCTTT CASSPSLGENTEAFF . TRBV5-1 15 TRBJ1-1 .
TGTGCCAGTAGCCCCGGACAGGGCCAAGCTAACTATGGCTACACCTTC CASSPGQGQANYGYTF TRBD1 TRBV19 16 TRBJ1-2 .
TGTGCCAGCAGTTACCCCCCCCCTTACAATGAGCAGTTCTTC CASSYPPPYNEQFF . TRBV6-5 14 TRBJ2-1 .
TGTGCCAGTCGCCTTGACATTGGCTATGGCTACACCTTC CASRLDIGYGYTF . TRBV19 13 TRBJ1-2 .
TGTGCCAGCAGCTTAGAGATTTCGACGGGTGACACTGAAGCTTTCTTT CASSLEISTGDTEAFF . TRBV7-9 16 TRBJ1-1 .
TGCAGCGCTAGCGGTATTTACAATGAGCAGTTCTTC CSASGIYNEQFF TRBD2 TRBV29-1 12 TRBJ2-1 .
TGTGCCAGTAAGCCAGCCCGTACAGGGGCCGGGGGTAATGGCTACACCTTC CASKPARTGAGGNGYTF TRBD1 TRBV19 17 TRBJ1-2 .
TGCAGTGCTAGGTACGGGTCTGGCTACACCTTC CSARYGSGYTF . TRBV20-1 11 TRBJ1-2 .
TGCAGCGTTAACAGGGTCGCTGAAGCTTTCTTT CSVNRVAEAFF . TRBV29-1 11 TRBJ1-1 .
TGTGCCAGCAGTTTAAGCAGGGCTGGCGGGGAGCTGTTTTTT CASSLSRAGGELFF . TRBV27 14 TRBJ2-2 .
TGTGCCAGCAGCTTACGGCGGAGGTCTAGCTCTGGGGCCAACGTCCTGACTTTC CASSLRRRSSSGANVLTF . TRBV7-8 18 TRBJ2-6 .
TGCGCCAGCAGCCAAGACCTAGCGGGGGGGTACAATGAGCAGTTCTTC CASSQDLAGGYNEQFF TRBD2 TRBV4-3 16 TRBJ2-1 .
TGTGCCAGCAGCTCCCCGACAGGGTGGGAGGATACGCAGTATTTT CASSSPTGWEDTQYF TRBD1 TRBV5-4 15 TRBJ2-3 .
TGTGCCAGTAGTAGTATTCCCTTCTCATCCTGGCGGGAGTATCGCAGCGGGGAGCTGTTTTTT CASSSIPFSSWREYRSGELFF TRBD2 TRBV19 21 TRBJ2-2 .
TGTGCCAGCAGCCCCCCGCTTCCGGGGACTCGAGAGACCCAGTACTTC CASSPPLPGTRETQYF . TRBV7-9 16 TRBJ2-5 .